The 8 T cell receptor beta chains presented below share a single source sample, sequenced in a study of B cell selection in AIRE deficiency. Clones were read by immunoSEQ multiplex PCR, and TCRdb kept only the in-frame ones, dropping some. The sample lists tens of thousands of clones; approximately 97% were seen once. The sorted conventional CD4 T cells were gated as CD4+CD127+. The source material was conventional CD4+ T cells sorted from PBMCs. These receptors originate from a human donor with AIRE deficiency.

The V and J genes are TRBV4-3 and TRBJ2-1, with TRBD2 matching 8 bases. With 0 bases clipped from V and 3 bases from J, the junction kept 7 bases outside the gene matches. Germline V gives CDR1 LGHNA, CDR2 YSLEER. CDR3 length: 17 residues. The chain's CDR3 is CASSQDRKAGGYNEQFF. The DNA of the CDR3 is TGCGCCAGCAGCCAAGATCGCAAGGCGGGAGGCTACAATGAGCAGTTCTTC.

V and J are TRBV19 and TRBJ2-7; D might be TRBD2 (6 bases). Trimming removed 5 bases from V and 3 bases from J, with 17 bases in between. This CDR3 has 15 residues. The V gene's germline CDR1 is LNHDA and CDR2 SQIVND (reference sequence). This CDR3 is CASSPPRGGIYEQYF. For the CDR3, the DNA is TGTGCCAGTAGTCCTCCCCGCGGAGGGATCTACGAGCAGTACTTC. Based on the CDR3 plus reference TRBV19 and TRBJ2-7, the full variable domain is DGGITQSPKYLFRKEGQNVTLSCEQNLNHDAMYWYRQDPGQGLRLIYYSQIVNDFQKGDIAEGYSVSREKKESFPLTVTSAQKNPTAFYLCASSPPRGGIYEQYFGPGTRLTVT.

The J gene is TRBJ2-5, the V gene TRBV7-6, with TRBD2 as a possible D gene (5 bases). V lost 0 bases and J lost 5, with 7 bases in between. The CDR3 covers 13 residues. Germline CDR1 SGHVS, CDR2 FNYEAQ. The CDR3 DNA is TGTGCCAGCAGCTTAGCGTGGAGGGAGACCCAGTACTTC. Protein sequence: CASSLAWRETQYF.

The chain carries TRBV18 and TRBJ2-7, with D uncertain. The V end lost 2 bases, the J end lost 5 bases, and 4 bases lay between the germline ends. The CDR3 runs 11 residues. From germline, CDR1 is KGHSH and CDR2 LQKENI. CDR3 coding DNA: TGTGCCAGCTCACCAGGAGACGAGCAGTACTTC. It is translated as CASSPGDEQYF.

The gene calls are TRBV20-1 and TRBJ1-1; D is ambiguous. The V end lost 1 base, the J end lost 7 bases, and 7 bases lay between the germline ends. CDR3 length equals 11 residues. The germline V gene encodes CDR1 DFQATT and CDR2 SNEGSKA (reference sequence). CDR3 nucleotides: TGCAGTGCTAGAGGGGCGGGTGAAGCTTTCTTT. Translating it yields CSARGAGEAFF.

The gene calls are TRBV7-8 and TRBJ2-3; D might be TRBD2 (5 bases). The CDR3 sequence is 18 residues long. Per germline, CDR1 SGHVS and CDR2 FQNEAQ. With 5 bases removed from V and 0 bases from J, the gap between germline ends came to 21 bases. CDR3 loop: CASSPRTVHAFSTDTQYF. CDR3 nucleotide sequence: TGTGCCAGCAGCCCAAGGACTGTACACGCTTTTAGCACAGATACGCAGTATTTT.

This clone is a singleton in its sample. The V and J genes are TRBV15 and TRBJ2-7; D may be TRBD2 (6 bases). V was cut by 1 base and J by 2 bases, with 12 bases left in between. This CDR3 contains 15 residues. Germline V CDR1 and CDR2: LNHNV, YYDKDF (reference sequence). The CDR3 DNA reads as TGTGCCACCAGCAGAGGCGGGGTCGGACCCTACGAGCAGTACTTC. The encoded protein is CATSRGGVGPYEQYF.

The V gene is TRBV5-1, the J gene TRBJ2-2; D gene unclear. This CDR3 is built from 15 residues. Trimming removed 4 bases from V and 5 bases from J, with 15 bases in between. Germline-derived CDR1 and CDR2 are SGHRS and YFSETQ. CDR3: CASSLTSMRTGELFF. CDR3 DNA sequence: TGCGCCAGCAGCCTGACCTCGATGCGAACCGGGGAGCTGTTTTTT.